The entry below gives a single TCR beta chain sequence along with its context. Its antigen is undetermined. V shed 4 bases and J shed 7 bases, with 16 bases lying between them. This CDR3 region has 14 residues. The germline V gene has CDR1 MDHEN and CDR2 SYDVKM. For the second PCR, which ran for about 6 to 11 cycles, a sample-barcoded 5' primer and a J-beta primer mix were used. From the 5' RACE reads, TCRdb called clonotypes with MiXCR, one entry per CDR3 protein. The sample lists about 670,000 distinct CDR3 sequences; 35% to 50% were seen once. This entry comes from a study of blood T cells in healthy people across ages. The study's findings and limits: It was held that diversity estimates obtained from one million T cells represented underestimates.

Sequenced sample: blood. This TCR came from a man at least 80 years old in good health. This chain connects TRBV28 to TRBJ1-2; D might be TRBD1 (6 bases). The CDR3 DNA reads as TGTGCCAGCAGTTCCCCGAGCGGGGGGCCTGGCTACACCTTC. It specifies CASSSPSGGPGYTF.